This entry concerns a single T cell receptor beta chain. The sample belongs to a study of blood T cell repertoires in COVID-19. Study as a whole: Samples representing acute and convalescent COVID-19 were sourced from the United States, Italy and Spain.

Authors' analysis steps: Estimation of nucleated cell counts relied on the amplification of reference gene primers. Sequencing was performed with immunoSEQ multiplex PCR; in TCRdb, only in-frame clones are kept and a portion is missing. V and J calls and clone size are given by that table; D and trimming were obtained from the DNA. This sample has about 300,000 clones; about nine tenths occur once, and the top ten carry 1.5% to 2%. The V segment lost 0 bases and the J segment 2 bases; nucleotides outside the gene matches: 10. Germline-derived CDR1 and CDR2 are MGHRA and YSYEKL. The CDR3 has 18 amino acids. Followed longitudinally, the Seattle patients had been enrolled during active infection.

The chain links TRBV4-1 to TRBJ2-1; 7 positions match TRBD1. Sequencing input: peripheral blood. The receptor was isolated from a woman in her 30s with COVID-19, enrolled during active disease. CDR3 in DNA: TGCGCCAGCAGCCAAGAAGGGGGCTACGGGGTGGCCTACAATGAGCAGTTCTTC. This encodes CASSQEGGYGVAYNEQFF.